This T cell receptor (beta chain) was sequenced during a study of T cell responses to AZD1222 COVID-19 vaccine. TCRdb's table, derived via immunoSEQ multiplex PCR, lists solely in-frame clones and lacks some. The repertoire has some 140,000 clones, 90% to 95% of them found once; the top ten carry approximately 6.8%. CDR1 and CDR2 (germline): SEHNR, FQNEAQ (reference sequence). This CDR3 region has 13 residues. Trimming took off 2 bases at V and 5 bases at J, with 10 bases between the two ends. This material consisted of peripheral blood, taken 28 days after the second AZD1222 dose. The receptor's source is an adult who received the AZD1222 COVID-19 vaccine. The chain uses TRBV7-9 and TRBJ2-7; D uncertain. CDR3 nucleotides: TGTGCCAGCAGCTTAATAGGGAATGACGAGCAGTACTTC. It specifies CASSLIGNDEQYF.